This entry is about one T cell receptor beta chain. Its antigen is as yet unknown. This sample was taken from a study of beta chain features in type 1 diabetes. Study in general: Across all samples, approximately 99 million sorted cells were examined. General study findings and limits: Cells carrying high TCR expression could end up over-represented when cDNA is sequenced. Significant though moderate, a shortening of TCRB CDR3s appeared in all four CD4+ subsets of Type 1 diabetes patients.

A sort by CD45RO/CCR7/CD25/CD127/CD95/CD27 yielded CD4+ naive, central memory, regulatory and stem cell-like memory cells. Isolated RNA was reverse transcribed in full, so expressed TCRB transcripts were sequenced. TCRdb keeps only in-frame clones here, not all; method: immunoSEQ multiplex PCR. The sample holds about 620,000 clones; around 15% are singletons and the top ten take roughly 0.098%. This CDR3 has 12 amino acids. Germline V gives CDR1 SGHNT, CDR2 YYREEE (reference sequence). The V gene lost 4 bases and the J gene lost 3 bases, with 7 bases spanning the gap. The sequence was obtained from a man between 18 and 35 years old in good health. The source material was naive CD4+ T cells from blood. The chain combines TRBV5-4 with TRBJ1-1; no definite D call. CDR3 loop: CASSGTYTEAFF. The DNA for the CDR3 is TGTGCCAGCAGCGGAACCTACACTGAAGCTTTCTTT.